Included here is one T cell receptor beta chain sequence, with context. The assay was immunoSEQ multiplex PCR, and TCRdb's table has in-frame clones only and misses some. This table holds about 40,000 clones, about 95% found once. The sample is drawn from a study of T cell changes during pregnancy in multiple sclerosis. V was pared by 0 bases and J by 8 bases, with 7 bases of the junction left unmatched. Germline V CDR1 and CDR2: MRHNA, SNTAGT. CDR3 size: 16 residues. The input for sequencing was peripheral blood, taken in the third trimester of pregnancy. The gene calls are TRBV6-4 and TRBJ2-1; 10 positions match TRBD2. This receptor was obtained from a female donor with multiple sclerosis, enrolled in a pregnancy study. CDR3 nucleotide sequence: TGTGCCAGCAGTGACTCAGTAGGGACTAGCGCAGATGAGCAGTTCTTC. Its protein product is CASSDSVGTSADEQFF.